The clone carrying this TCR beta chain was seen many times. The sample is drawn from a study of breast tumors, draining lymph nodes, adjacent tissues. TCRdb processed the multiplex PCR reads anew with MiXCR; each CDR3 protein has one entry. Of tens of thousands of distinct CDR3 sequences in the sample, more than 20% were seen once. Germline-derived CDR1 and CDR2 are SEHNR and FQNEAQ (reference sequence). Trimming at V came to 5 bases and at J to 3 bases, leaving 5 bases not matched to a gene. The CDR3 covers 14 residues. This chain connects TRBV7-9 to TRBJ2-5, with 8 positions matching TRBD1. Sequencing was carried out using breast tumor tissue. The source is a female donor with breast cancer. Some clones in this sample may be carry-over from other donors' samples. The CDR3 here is CASSGRGREETQYF. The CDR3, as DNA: TGTGCCAGCAGCGGCAGGGGGCGGGAAGAGACCCAGTACTTC. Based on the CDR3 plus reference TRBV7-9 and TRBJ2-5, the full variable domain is DTGVSQNPRHKITKRGQNVTFRCDPISEHNRLYWYRQTLGQGPEFLTYFQNEAQLEKSRLLSDRFSAERPKGSFSTLEIQRTEQGDSAMYLCASSGRGREETQYFGPGTRLLVL.